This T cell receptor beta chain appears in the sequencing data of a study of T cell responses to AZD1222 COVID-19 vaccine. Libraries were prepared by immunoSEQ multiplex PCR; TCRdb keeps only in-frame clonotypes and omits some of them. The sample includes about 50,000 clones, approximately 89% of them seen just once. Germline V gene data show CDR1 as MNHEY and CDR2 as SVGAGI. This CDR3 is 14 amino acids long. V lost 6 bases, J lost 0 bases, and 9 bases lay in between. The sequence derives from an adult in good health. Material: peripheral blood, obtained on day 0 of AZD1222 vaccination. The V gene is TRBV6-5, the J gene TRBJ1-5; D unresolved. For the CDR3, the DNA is TGTGCCAGCAGCTTCCAGGTTAGCAATCAGCCCCAGCATTTT. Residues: CASSFQVSNQPQHF.